Sequencing of this TCR beta chain was carried out in a study of vaccination and CD4 T cells after COVID-19. Findings of the study overall: Spike mono-reactive status applied to 304 of 307 vaccine-specific clones in convalescent patients.

This clonotype is labeled as hyperexpanded. Its antigen remains unknown. Treatment noted: roughly nine-day PBMC culture with coronavirus spike peptide pools or control peptides (ViraFEST assay). An unexposed donor provided the CD4+ T cells, which were collected before the COVID-19 pandemic (2011-2018). The Oncomine TCR Beta short-read assay generated sequence data from the DNA of cultured CD4+ T cells. TCRdb reanalysed the PCR reads using MiXCR and keeps one entry per CDR3 protein. The repertoire holds some 4,300 distinct CDR3 sequences, with roughly 60% as singletons. Germline-derived CDR1 and CDR2 are MDHEN and SYDVKM. CDR3 length equals 13 residues. V was clipped by 8 bases and J by 2 bases, with 12 bases between them.

V usage is TRBV28 and J usage is TRBJ1-2; unclear D gene. The sequenced sample was CD4+ T cells from blood, cultured in vitro. The receptor comes from a human donor in good health. Here the CDR3 DNA reads TGTGCCAGCTACGGCGGCTTAAACTATGGCTACACCTTC. Translated: CASYGGLNYGYTF.